The clone carrying this TCR beta chain occurred many times. Its target is not known. The data were obtained in a study of T cell repertoires in cytomegalovirus infection. Study overall: Public TCR beta signatures indicated both CMV infection and matching HLA type. Study-level findings and limits: In two of eight donors, the top clonotype was HLA-C-restricted CMV-specific.

Germline-derived CDR1 and CDR2 are SEHNR and FQNEAQ (reference sequence). The CDR3 is 17 amino acids. The trim removed 3 bases at V and 4 bases at J, leaving 9 bases unmatched. A single record per CDR3 protein comes from TCRdb applying MiXCR to the reads. In the table there are fewer than 200,000 distinct CDR3 sequences, roughly a fifth of which are singletons. The sequencing sample was made of PBMCs. The clonotype was recovered from a human donor in good health (CMV status not recorded). Some clones in this sample may be carry-over from other donors' samples. The V call is TRBV7-9, the J call TRBJ1-2; 12 bases are a match to TRBD1. The CDR3 spells CASSFGTGGRLGYGYTF. DNA of the CDR3: TGTGCCAGCAGCTTCGGGACAGGGGGCCGGCTCGGCTATGGCTACACCTTC.